This paragraph reports one TCR beta chain. Its target is unknown. This CDR3 is built from 16 residues. The germline gives CDR1 MGHRA, CDR2 YSYEKL. V dropped 1 base and J dropped 4; count of bases not matched to a gene: 7. Isolation of CD8+ and CD4+ T cells was performed negatively, whereas enrichment of TEMRA cells was done by FACS. The RNA, about 0.5 to 1 ug, was put through reverse transcription using random hexamers. Amplification of TCR beta CDR3 by immunoSEQ multiplex PCR spanned 54 Vbeta and 13 Jbeta. TCRdb independently ran MiXCR on the immunoSEQ multiplex PCR reads; one entry per CDR3 protein. The table shows some 170,000 distinct CDR3 sequences, with around 93% occurring only once. This entry belongs to a study of CD8 T cells in Susac syndrome. The study's findings and limits: The authors acknowledged that their TCR sequencing and HLA analysis involved a relatively small number of individuals.

Sequencing was carried out using CD4+ T cells from PBMCs. The TCR comes from a human donor in good health. The chain has TRBV4-1 and TRBJ2-1; TRBD2 matches at 7 bases. The CDR3 coding sequence is TGCGCCAGCAGCCAAGTAGCGGGCCTAACATACAATGAGCAGTTCTTC. It translates to CASSQVAGLTYNEQFF.